One T cell receptor (beta chain) is described in this entry. The antigen is not known. Some clones are missing from TCRdb's copy, which holds only in-frame ones; the method was immunoSEQ multiplex PCR. The top ten hold less than 15% of the sample, which has 140,000 or so clones, 85% to 95% seen once. The data belong to a study of T cell responses to AZD1222 COVID-19 vaccine. Study outcomes and limitations: Clonal diversity was possibly underestimated, and white British individuals and females predominated among donors. Targeting of unmutated variant regions was reportedly seen in nearly half of spike-specific TCRs.

Trimming left V 6 bases short and J 0 bases short, with 11 bases between. CDR1 and CDR2 from the germline V gene are MGHRA and YSYEKL. The CDR3 has 14 residues. This TCR was sampled from an adult who had recovered from COVID-19. The J gene is TRBJ1-1, the V gene TRBV4-1, with D unclear. Sequenced here: peripheral blood, sampled after recovery from COVID-19. As DNA, the CDR3 is TGCGCCAGCAGTCAGATACTAATGAACACTGAAGCTTTCTTT. This gives the protein CASSQILMNTEAFF.